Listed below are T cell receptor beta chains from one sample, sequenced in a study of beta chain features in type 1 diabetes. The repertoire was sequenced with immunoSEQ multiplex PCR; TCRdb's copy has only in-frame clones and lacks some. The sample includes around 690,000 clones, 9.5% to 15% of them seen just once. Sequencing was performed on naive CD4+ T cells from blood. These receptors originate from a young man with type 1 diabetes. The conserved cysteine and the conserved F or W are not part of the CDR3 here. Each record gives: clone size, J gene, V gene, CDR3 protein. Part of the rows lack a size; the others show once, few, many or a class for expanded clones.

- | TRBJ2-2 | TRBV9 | ASSPTGQGRTGELF
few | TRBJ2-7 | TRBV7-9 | ASSLPRTSSYEQY
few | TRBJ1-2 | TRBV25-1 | ASSAHRDFKDGYT
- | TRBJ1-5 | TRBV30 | AWSVPGEGSWGNQPQH
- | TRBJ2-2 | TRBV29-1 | SGRQQGGELF
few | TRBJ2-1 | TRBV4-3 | ASSQAPGTPHNEQF
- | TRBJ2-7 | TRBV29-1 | SVVKTAYEQY
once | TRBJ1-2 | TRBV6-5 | ASSPDRTYGYT
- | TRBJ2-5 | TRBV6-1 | ASSEPYRETQY
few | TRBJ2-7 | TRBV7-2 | ASSLLGTGSYEQY
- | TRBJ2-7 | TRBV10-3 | AIRNRDTTFDEQY
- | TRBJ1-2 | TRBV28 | ASRGTGTYGYT
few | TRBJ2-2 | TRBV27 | ASSLSSGGYTGELF
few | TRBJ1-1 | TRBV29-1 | SVVQKMNTEAF
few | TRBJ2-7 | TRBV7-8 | ASSLVTSKGLDSYEQY
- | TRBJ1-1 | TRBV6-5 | ASSLDSPMNTEAF
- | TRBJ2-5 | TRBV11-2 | ASSLGGDSGVAQY
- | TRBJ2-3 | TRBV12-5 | ASGPGQIISSTDTQY
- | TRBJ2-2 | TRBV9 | ASSAGGGFTNTGELF
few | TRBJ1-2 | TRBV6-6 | ASRQDRGTYGYT
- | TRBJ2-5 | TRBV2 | ASNDLAAAETQY
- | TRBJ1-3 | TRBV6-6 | ASSTIYGDQNTIY
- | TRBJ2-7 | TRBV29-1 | SGTRGNEQY
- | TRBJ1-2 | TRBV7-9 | ASSLMRFGNYGYT
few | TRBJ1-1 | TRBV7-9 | ASSPTDPGFAEAF
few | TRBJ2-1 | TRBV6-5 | ASSYRGQGHNEQF
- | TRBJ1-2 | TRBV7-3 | ASSRGSGYGYT